The clone carrying this T cell receptor beta chain was counted between two and nine times. The treatment: 15 to 20 received Ad26.COV2.S at low or high dose, single or two shots; 5 received placebo; per-sample allocation not given. Sampling occurred on day 63 after the first vaccine or placebo injection. This entry is derived from a study of Ad26.COV2.S vaccination and SARS-CoV-2 variants. Profiled with immunoSEQ multiplex PCR; TCRdb holds only in-frame clones, not every one. Of roughly 420,000 clones in the sample, 75% to 90% were seen once. Germline V gives CDR1 GTSNPN, CDR2 SVGIG (reference sequence). V lost 7 bases and J lost 3; bases outside the gene matches: 10. The CDR3 contains 15 residues.

V usage is TRBV30 and J usage is TRBJ2-7; 12 nucleotides line up with TRBD2. This sequence was found in a person between 18 and 59 years old who received the Ad26.COV2.S COVID-19 vaccine or a placebo. The sequencing used peripheral blood, collected in a trial of Ad26.COV2.S vaccine versus placebo. The CDR3 DNA reads as TGTGCCTCCCAATCCTGGACTAGCGGGGACTACGAGCAGTACTTC. Protein: CASQSWTSGDYEQYF.